This T cell receptor (beta chain) was retrieved from a study of blood T cell repertoires in COVID-19. About the research overall: Samples representing acute and convalescent COVID-19 were sourced from the United States, Italy and Spain. PBMCs, B-cell-depleted T cells, or T cells were the source of the cDNA or gDNA that made up the material.

Per the germline V gene, CDR1 is LNHDA and CDR2 is SQIVND (reference sequence). The CDR3 totals 12 residues. As handled by the study authors: By means of reference gene primer amplification, nucleated cell counts were estimated. Clones were read by immunoSEQ multiplex PCR, and TCRdb kept only the in-frame ones, dropping some. V and J calls and clone size follow that table, whereas D and trimming were derived from the DNA. The sample has under 450,000 clones; 81% are singletons. This clonotype was sampled from a human donor with acute or convalescent COVID-19. The donor label of this sample is uncertain. The rearrangement links TRBV19 to TRBJ1-3; D gene ambiguous. Sequencing was carried out using peripheral blood. The CDR3 loop is CATGLWGNTIYF. CDR3 in DNA: TGTGCGACGGGGTTGTGGGGAAACACCATATATTTT.